Included here is one T cell receptor (beta chain) sequence, with context. Its matching antigen is unknown. The data were obtained in a study of shared clonotypes between healthy human individuals. This CDR3 has 15 amino acids. The V gene lost 0 bases and the J gene lost 0 bases, with 7 bases spanning the gap. Germline CDR1 SGHDT, CDR2 YYEEEE. Sequencing used immunoSEQ multiplex PCR; TCRdb keeps in-frame clones, though not all of them. The sample includes under 750,000 clones, about two thirds of them seen just once. Points from the study as a whole: What naive subsets generally showed was a larger estimated richness than memory subsets showed.

The rearrangement links TRBV5-6 to TRBJ1-3; D is undetermined. The TCR comes from a woman in her twenties or thirties in good health. Sample: memory CD4+ T cells sorted from blood. Subset meaning: CD45RA-negative fraction. The DNA of the CDR3 is TGTGCCAGCAGCTTGGTTGGGAACTCTGGAAACACCATATATTTT. Protein product: CASSLVGNSGNTIYF.